The clone carrying this T cell receptor (beta chain) was detected ten times or more. The antigen is unknown. Arm-PCR of CDR3 regions with iRepertoire HTBI primers generated TCR beta libraries. TCRdb re-called the multiplex PCR reads through MiXCR, storing one row per CDR3 protein. The data hold 350,000 to 450,000 distinct CDR3 sequences, with about a sixth observed a single time. Documented time point: newly diagnosed GD, antithyroid drugs for less than 3 months. PBMCs provided the RNA from which the TCR library was made. This record comes from a study of regulatory T cells in long-lasting Graves disease. J lost 2 bases, V lost 5 bases, and 10 bases had no gene match. The CDR3 is 16 residues long. Germline CDR1 reads SGHNT; CDR2 reads YENEEA. The study, taken as a whole, reports: There were preferences for TRBV28, TRBJ1-2 and TRBJ2-5 in persistent disease. Since the sample size was small, accuracy may have been reduced.

In addition, the sample was reused for a study of T cells in Graves' hyperthyroidism and ophthalmopathy. That work adds: Absent ophthalmopathy progression within 18 months defined stable Graves' hyperthyroidism. Prediction of ophthalmopathy progression came a median around 6 months pre-onset.

The source of this sequence is a man in his forties with Graves disease. The sample was peripheral blood mononuclear cells (PBMCs), taken at new diagnosis, from a patient treated with antithyroid drugs. J is TRBJ2-3 and V is TRBV11-3, with 7 bases matching TRBD1. The CDR3 protein is CASSPLGQIYTDTQYF. In DNA, the CDR3 is TGTGCCAGCAGCCCGTTGGGACAGATTTACACAGATACGCAGTATTTT.